This T cell receptor (beta chain) comes out of a study of regulatory T cells in long-lasting Graves disease. Across the study: For a period under 3 months, newly diagnosed Graves' patients had taken antithyroid drugs. Study-wide findings and caveats: In persistent patients, shared public clonotypes (more than 2,500) outnumbered those in new patients (966). Thyroid tissue was not studied; only peripheral blood was.

This clonotype appeared a few times. The antigen is not known. Trimming took 8 bases from V and 11 from J; bases not matched to a gene: 8. CDR3 size: 12 residues. Germline values: CDR1 MDHEN, CDR2 SYDVKM. The TCR beta library used iRepertoire HTBI primers with Arm-PCR amplification of CDR3. TCRdb reprocessed the multiplex PCR reads with MiXCR, giving one entry per CDR3 protein. This table holds around 470,000 distinct CDR3 sequences, about 15% found once. This sample's time point: newly diagnosed GD, antithyroid drugs for less than 3 months. Making the TCR library involved RNA that had been extracted from PBMCs. These same records also appear under a second study, on T cells in Graves' hyperthyroidism and ophthalmopathy.

The V call is TRBV28, the J call TRBJ2-4; TRBD1 agrees at 8 bases. The TCR originated in a woman in her fifties or sixties with Graves disease. Specimen: peripheral blood mononuclear cells (PBMCs), collected at new diagnosis, from a patient treated with antithyroid drugs. The CDR3 sequence: CASVGTGRFQYF. The CDR3 nucleotides read TGTGCCAGCGTGGGGACAGGTCGGTTTCAGTACTTC.